In its sample, the clone carrying this T cell receptor (beta chain) was seen once. The sample comes from a study of blood T cells in healthy people across ages. Alongside a J-beta primer mix, a sample-barcoded 5' primer served in a second PCR lasting about 7 to 11 cycles. TCRdb reprocessed the 5' RACE reads via MiXCR and lists one record per CDR3 protein. Of 1.5 million to 2 million distinct CDR3 sequences detected, 28% appear once; the ten largest clones hold 7.7%. The sequenced sample consisted of blood. The TCR sequence derives from a woman aged 25 to 45 in good health.

This CDR3 reads CASSTGTGYTF. The CDR3 DNA reads as TGTGCCAGCAGTACAGGGACCGGCTACACCTTC. The chain links TRBV2 to TRBJ1-2; maybe TRBD1 (6 bases). The CDR3 runs 11 residues. Germline CDR1 is SNHLY and CDR2 is FYNNEI. V was trimmed by 5 bases and J by 8 bases, leaving 9 bases between them.